A selection of T cell receptor beta chains follows, all from one sample in a study of Ad26.COV2.S vaccination and SARS-CoV-2 variants. Profiled with immunoSEQ multiplex PCR; TCRdb holds only in-frame clones, not every one. The data contain about 350,000 clones, approximately 86% of them singletons. Material: peripheral blood, obtained in a trial of Ad26.COV2.S vaccine versus placebo. The receptors shown here come from a person aged 18-65 years who received the Ad26.COV2.S COVID-19 vaccine or a placebo. CDR3s include the opening cysteine and the closing phenylalanine or tryptophan. The D gene is left open where the match is weak.

j_gene,d_gene,v_gene,CDR3aa
TRBJ1-3,TRBD1,TRBV7-2,CASSLGGTGISGNTIYF
TRBJ2-2,TRBD2,TRBV6-6,CASSLGLAGGDTGELFF
TRBJ1-3,-,TRBV19,CASSQGGSGNTIYF
TRBJ1-4,TRBD1,TRBV6-5,CASSYSSRGDEKLFF
TRBJ2-3,TRBD2,TRBV29-1,CSVLRAGRADTQYF
TRBJ2-5,-,TRBV2,CAGEKETQYF
TRBJ1-2,TRBD1,TRBV27,CASSFTGTGDGYTF
TRBJ2-2,TRBD2,TRBV5-1,CASSWGLAENTGELFF
TRBJ1-5,-,TRBV11-2,CASSLGGGAQPQHF
TRBJ2-7,-,TRBV5-1,CASSLVLAHEQYF
TRBJ2-3,-,TRBV11-1,CASSLITPAGTDTQYF
TRBJ2-1,-,TRBV27,CASRSRTSSYNEQFF
TRBJ2-3,TRBD2,TRBV7-2,CASSAESGRGTDTQYF
TRBJ2-5,-,TRBV7-2,CASSSYQETQYF
TRBJ1-2,TRBD1,TRBV4-3,CASSQDPQKGQPLLGGYTF
TRBJ2-4,-,TRBV7-9,CASRDGEAKNIQYF
TRBJ1-2,-,TRBV2,CASSVSIYGYTF
TRBJ2-1,-,TRBV6-6,CASSPRRDEQFF
TRBJ1-2,-,TRBV19,CASSEGHPNYGYTF
TRBJ1-1,-,TRBV11-2,CASSYGTGREAFF
TRBJ1-2,TRBD1,TRBV11-2,CASRPPGQGFNYGYTF
TRBJ1-5,-,TRBV24-1,CATSDMGLNQPQHF
TRBJ2-7,-,TRBV12-2,CASRSRKATIYEQYF